This TCR beta chain is from a study of cytomegalovirus exposure and HLA in healthy donors. Study background: As released early, the data held roughly 85 million unique TCRs from HLA-typed donors. General study points: Presence/absence analyses assumed roughly uniform sequencing depth across donors.

Primers: 60 Vbeta forward and 13 Jbeta reverse. This table comes from immunoSEQ multiplex PCR, and its TCRdb copy is limited to in-frame clones, with some not included. The sample carries under 300,000 clones, 80% to 85% recorded once. Comments on this clone: Its antigen is as yet unknown.

This CDR3 is 14 amino acids long. Unmatched junction bases numbered 3, after V lost 2 bases and J lost 2 bases. Germline lookup yields CDR1 SGHDT and CDR2 YYEEEE. Sequences were obtained from PBMCs. The receptor was derived from an older woman in good health and CMV-seropositive. V gene TRBV5-6 combines with J gene TRBJ2-7; TRBD1 matches at 8 bases. CDR3 region: CASSLQGGTYEQYF. The DNA for the CDR3 is TGTGCCAGCAGCTTACAGGGGGGAACCTACGAGCAGTACTTC.